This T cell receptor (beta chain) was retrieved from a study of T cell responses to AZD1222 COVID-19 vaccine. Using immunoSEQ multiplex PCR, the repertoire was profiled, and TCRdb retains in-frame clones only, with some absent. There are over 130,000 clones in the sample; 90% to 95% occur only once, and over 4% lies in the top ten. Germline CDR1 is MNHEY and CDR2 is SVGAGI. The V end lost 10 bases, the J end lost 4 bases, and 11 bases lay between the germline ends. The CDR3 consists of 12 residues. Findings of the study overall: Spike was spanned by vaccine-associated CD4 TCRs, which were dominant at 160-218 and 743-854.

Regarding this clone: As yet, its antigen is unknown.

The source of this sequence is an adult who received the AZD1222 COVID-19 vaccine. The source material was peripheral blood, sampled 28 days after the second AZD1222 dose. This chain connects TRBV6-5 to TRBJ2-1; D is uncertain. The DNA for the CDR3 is TGTGCCACTACCGGAAGATACAATGAGCAGTTCTTC. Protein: CATTGRYNEQFF.